The rows below give T cell receptor beta chains drawn from one sample of a study of blood T cell repertoires in COVID-19. This table comes from immunoSEQ multiplex PCR, and its TCRdb copy is limited to in-frame clones, with some not included. The sample includes some 89,000 clones, about three quarters of them seen just once. The sequencing sample was made of peripheral blood. These TCRs come from an older man with acute or convalescent COVID-19. Both conserved end residues are part of each CDR3. A D gene is named only where the DNA matches it firmly. Size is stated for part of the rows, as once, few or many counts, or as a class when the clone is expanded.

abundance	len	v_gene	d_gene	j_gene	CDR3aa	CDR3nt
-	15	TRBV18	TRBD1	TRBJ2-5	CASSPAPLTGGTQYF	TGTGCCAGCTCACCGGCGCCGTTGACAGGGGGGACCCAGTACTTC
-	17	TRBV3-1/TRBV3-2	TRBD2	TRBJ2-3	CASSTGTSGILTDTQYF	TGTGCCAGCAGCACCGGGACTAGCGGGATTCTCACAGATACGCAGTATTTT
once	16	TRBV5-1	-	TRBJ2-5	CASSLELLQGWETQYF	TGCGCCAGCAGCTTGGAGTTGCTCCAGGGCTGGGAGACCCAGTACTTC
once	17	TRBV3-1/TRBV3-2	TRBD1	TRBJ2-5	CASSQAGTGGTLETQYF	TGTGCCAGCAGCCAAGCCGGGACAGGGGGAACCTTAGAGACCCAGTACTTC
-	16	TRBV6-4	TRBD2	TRBJ2-3	CASSDFSGTSTDTQYF	TGTGCCAGCAGTGACTTTAGCGGGACTAGCACAGATACGCAGTATTTT
-	13	TRBV7-2	-	TRBJ1-1	CASSLLVSTEAFF	TGTGCCAGCAGCCTCTTGGTGAGCACTGAAGCTTTCTTT
few	16	TRBV6-2/TRBV6-3	TRBD2	TRBJ2-1	CASSWAGTSRDNEQFF	TGTGCCAGCAGTTGGGCGGGGACTAGCCGTGACAATGAGCAGTTCTTC
-	15	TRBV20-1	TRBD1	TRBJ1-5	CSASDTQGANQPQHF	TGCAGTGCTAGTGATACACAGGGGGCAAATCAGCCCCAGCATTTT
-	17	TRBV7-6	-	TRBJ2-2	CASSQPLEEGNTGELFF	TGTGCCAGCAGTCAGCCCCTAGAAGAAGGAAACACCGGGGAGCTGTTTTTT
once	13	TRBV27	-	TRBJ1-6	CASSFSSNSPLHF	TGTGCCAGCAGTTTTTCCTCTAATTCACCCCTCCACTTT
-	13	TRBV28	TRBD1	TRBJ1-1	CASSLTGDRVAFF	TGTGCCAGCAGTTTAACGGGGGACAGGGTAGCTTTCTTT
-	13	TRBV14	-	TRBJ1-1	CASSRIGGSEAFF	TGTGCCAGCAGCCGAATAGGAGGTTCTGAAGCTTTCTTT
-	16	TRBV7-2	-	TRBJ2-5	CASSPLVASRGETQYF	TGTGCCAGCAGCCCCCTCGTAGCTTCTCGGGGGGAGACCCAGTACTTC
-	14	TRBV11-2	-	TRBJ2-7	CASSLVLGTYEQYF	TGTGCCAGCAGCTTAGTTCTAGGCACCTACGAGCAGTACTTC
-	16	TRBV9	-	TRBJ2-5	CASSQYAGLGQETQYF	TGTGCCAGCAGTCAGTACGCCGGACTGGGCCAAGAGACCCAGTACTTC
once	14	TRBV7-8	-	TRBJ1-4	CASSLGGNNEKLFF	TGTGCCAGCAGCCTGGGAGGAAACAATGAAAAACTGTTTTTT
-	13	TRBV30	-	TRBJ1-1	CAWIHSKNTEAFF	TGTGCCTGGATACACAGTAAGAACACTGAAGCTTTCTTT
-	16	TRBV24-1	TRBD1	TRBJ2-1	CATSDAAGTERDEQFF	TGTGCCACCAGTGATGCCGCCGGGACAGAGAGGGACGAGCAGTTCTTC
-	15	TRBV7-6	-	TRBJ2-2	CASSLGQPNTGELFF	TGTGCCAGCAGCTTAGGACAGCCGAACACCGGGGAGCTGTTTTTT
-	14	TRBV2	-	TRBJ1-1	CASSTAAVNTEAFF	TGTGCCAGCAGCACGGCGGCCGTGAACACTGAAGCTTTCTTT
-	15	TRBV6-6	-	TRBJ1-3	CASSYSAVKGNTIYF	TGTGCCAGCAGTTACTCGGCAGTAAAAGGAAACACCATATATTTT
-	15	TRBV21-1	-	TRBJ1-2	CASSSKGQPGNGYTF	TGTGCCAGCAGCTCTAAGGGACAGCCCGGGAACGGCTACACCTTC
-	15	TRBV7-9	TRBD1	TRBJ1-6	CASSLQGDRGSPLHF	TGTGCCAGCAGCCTGCAGGGGGACAGGGGTTCACCCCTCCACTTT
-	15	TRBV4-2	-	TRBJ1-2	CASSQDLAGNYGYTF	TGTGCCAGCAGCCAAGATTTGGCAGGGAACTATGGCTACACCTTC
once	12	TRBV29-1	-	TRBJ2-5	CSVADTEETQYF	TGCAGCGTTGCGGACACCGAAGAGACCCAGTACTTC
-	15	TRBV19	TRBD1	TRBJ2-7	CASSMGTGLSYEQYF	TGTGCCAGTAGTATGGGGACAGGGCTATCCTACGAGCAGTACTTC
-	11	TRBV29-1	-	TRBJ1-3	CSAEVVNTIYF	TGCAGCGCCGAGGTGGTAAACACCATATATTTT
-	14	TRBV5-1	TRBD1	TRBJ2-2	CASSLTGSTGELFF	TGCGCCAGCAGCCTGACAGGGAGCACCGGGGAGCTGTTTTTT
-	16	TRBV4-1	-	TRBJ1-1	CASSQELKRQQTWAFF	TGCGCCAGCAGCCAAGAATTGAAGCGACAGCAGACATGGGCTTTCTTT
few	13	TRBV11-3	-	TRBJ2-3	CASSRGRGDTQYF	TGTGCCAGCAGCCGCGGGCGTGGAGATACGCAGTATTTT
-	16	TRBV2	-	TRBJ2-6	CASTGRGSGGANVLTF	TGTGCCAGCACCGGAAGGGGTAGTGGTGGGGCCAACGTCCTGACTTTC
once	13	TRBV7-9	-	TRBJ2-2	CASSPRNTGELFF	TGTGCCAGCAGTCCCAGGAACACCGGGGAGCTGTTTTTT
-	16	TRBV15	TRBD1	TRBJ1-1	CATSRDRGWVNTEAFF	TGTGCCACCAGCAGGGACAGGGGGTGGGTGAACACTGAAGCTTTCTTT
once	14	TRBV28	-	TRBJ2-7	CASTLDGGTYEQYF	TGTGCCAGCACCTTAGACGGGGGAACCTACGAGCAGTACTTC
-	14	TRBV14	-	TRBJ1-1	CASSRVQGNTEAFF	TGTGCCAGCAGCCGAGTACAGGGGAACACTGAAGCTTTCTTT
-	14	TRBV10-2	-	TRBJ1-4	CASSESLPQEKLFF	TGCGCCAGCAGTGAGTCGTTACCTCAGGAAAAACTGTTTTTT
-	12	TRBV12-3/TRBV12-4	-	TRBJ2-1	CASSFIRGRQFF	TGTGCCAGCAGTTTTATTAGGGGGAGGCAGTTCTTC
once	14	TRBV3-1/TRBV3-2	-	TRBJ1-5	CASSQGALNQPQHF	TGTGCCAGCAGCCAAGGGGCTTTGAATCAGCCCCAGCATTTT
medium-sized	17	TRBV9	-	TRBJ1-5	CASSVCGRGTGNQPQHF	TGTGCCAGCAGCGTTTGTGGCAGGGGAACGGGCAATCAGCCCCAGCATTTT
once	13	TRBV29-1	TRBD1	TRBJ2-1	CSAPGQGTDEQFF	TGCAGCGCACCGGGACAGGGGACCGATGAGCAGTTCTTC
few	16	TRBV2	TRBD2	TRBJ2-1	CASTTPAAGGRNEQFF	TGTGCCAGCACCACCCCGGCAGCGGGGGGAAGGAATGAGCAGTTCTTC
-	16	TRBV6-5	-	TRBJ1-2	CASSYSRDTSNYGYTF	TGTGCCAGCAGTTACTCCCGCGACACTTCTAACTATGGCTACACCTTC
-	13	TRBV19	-	TRBJ2-1	CASSNGAYNEQFF	TGTGCCAGTAGTAACGGAGCCTACAATGAGCAGTTCTTC
-	14	TRBV2	TRBD1	TRBJ1-6	CASSETGGRSPLHF	TGTGCCAGCAGTGAAACAGGGGGGCGATCACCCCTCCACTTT
-	15	TRBV28	-	TRBJ2-3	CASSLAQRGTDTQYF	TGTGCCAGCAGTTTAGCCCAGCGCGGCACAGATACGCAGTATTTT
-	15	TRBV19	-	TRBJ2-2	CARKGLPPGTGELFF	TGTGCCAGAAAGGGACTCCCCCCAGGAACCGGGGAGCTGTTTTTT
few	12	TRBV12-3/TRBV12-4	-	TRBJ1-1	CASSRGNTEAFF	TGTGCCAGCAGCCGGGGGAACACTGAAGCTTTCTTT
once	13	TRBV5-6	-	TRBJ1-1	CASNVAGNTEAFF	TGTGCCAGCAACGTCGCTGGCAACACTGAAGCTTTCTTT
-	15	TRBV28	-	TRBJ1-5	CASSFYLDTNQPQHF	TGTGCCAGCAGTTTCTACCTCGACACCAATCAGCCCCAGCATTTT
-	17	TRBV5-5	TRBD1	TRBJ1-1	CASSLVPDRGSGTEAFF	TGTGCCAGCAGCTTGGTCCCGGACAGGGGATCGGGCACTGAAGCTTTCTTT
-	14	TRBV9	TRBD1	TRBJ1-1	CASSAQTGGTEAFF	TGTGCCAGCAGCGCCCAGACAGGGGGTACTGAAGCTTTCTTT
-	13	TRBV27	-	TRBJ1-2	CASSSGQLDGYTF	TGTGCCAGCAGTTCCGGACAGCTGGATGGCTACACCTTC
-	12	TRBV5-4	-	TRBJ1-3	CASSLDSEAIYF	TGTGCCAGCAGCCTCGACAGTGAGGCCATATATTTT
-	11	TRBV5-1	-	TRBJ2-1	CASQQGNEQFF	TGCGCCAGCCAGCAGGGGAATGAGCAGTTCTTC
-	13	TRBV28	TRBD1	TRBJ1-2	CASSLRTGVGYTF	TGTGCCAGCAGTTTGCGGACAGGGGTCGGCTACACCTTC
once	15	TRBV29-1	-	TRBJ1-2	CSVTLGTTSNYGYTF	TGCAGCGTTACGTTAGGGACAACCTCTAACTATGGCTACACCTTC
-	14	TRBV3-1/TRBV3-2	-	TRBJ1-2	CASSQFGLPEGYTF	TGTGCCAGCAGCCAGTTTGGCCTCCCCGAAGGCTACACCTTC